This passage covers 29 T cell receptor beta chains from one sample sequenced in a study of post-analysis software for immune sequencing data. Study observations and caveats: Patients showed TRBV5-6, TRBV5-1 and TRBV20-1 among roughly 5 TRBV segments more frequent than in controls.

These receptors lack a known antigen. Included in the TCR beta cDNA libraries were unique molecular identifiers. MiXCR, run by TCRdb on the PCR reads, gives a single entry per CDR3 protein. The sample holds hundreds of thousands of distinct CDR3 sequences, approximately 30% seen once. Material for sequencing was blood. These receptors originate from a girl under 18 with multiple sclerosis.

This chain uses TRBV6-2 or TRBV6-3 with TRBJ2-7, with 12 bases lining up with TRBD2. V gave up 7 bases and J gave up 3 bases; unmatched junction bases: 4. The CDR3 is 14 amino acids. The germline V gene encodes CDR1 MNHEY and CDR2 SVGEGT. In DNA, the CDR3 is TGTGCCAGCACCAGGGGACTAGCGGGCTACGAGCAGTACTTC. It yields the protein CASTRGLAGYEQYF.

This clonotype was recorded a few times. The rearrangement joins TRBV5-1 to TRBJ1-2; 10 bases are a match to TRBD1. The germline V gene encodes CDR1 SGHRS and CDR2 YFSETQ. V shed 4 bases, J shed 6 bases, and the junction held 9 bases outside the gene matches. The CDR3 loop spans 15 amino acids. CDR3 loop: CASSMGGQGDDGYTF. The CDR3 coding sequence is TGCGCCAGCAGCATGGGAGGACAGGGGGACGATGGCTACACCTTC. Full variable domain (missing parts from reference TRBV5-1 and TRBJ1-2): KAGVTQTPRYLIKTRGQQVTLSCSPISGHRSVSWYQQTPGQGLQFLFEYFSETQRNKGNFPGRFSGRQFSNSRSEMNVSTLELGDSALYLCASSMGGQGDDGYTFGSGTRLTVV.

This clonotype was counted at least ten times. CDR3: CASSQGSRNEQFF. Here the CDR3 DNA reads TGCGCCAGCAGCCAAGGGTCCCGCAATGAGCAGTTCTTC. V gene TRBV4-3 combines with J gene TRBJ2-1; D gene ambiguous. V gave up 1 base and J gave up 6 bases, with 7 bases separating them. The germline V gene encodes CDR1 LGHNA and CDR2 YSLEER. The CDR3 has 13 amino acids.

The rearrangement joins TRBV7-2 to TRBJ2-1, with 9 bases that match TRBD2. The V and J ends lost 5 bases and 8 bases, in that order; junction bases with no gene match: 10. The CDR3 covers 15 residues. Germline V gene sequence: CDR1 SGHTA, CDR2 FQGNSA. CDR3 loop: CASSPQRGAIDEQFF. As DNA, the CDR3 is TGTGCCAGCAGCCCTCAGCGGGGGGCCATTGATGAGCAGTTCTTC.

The chain combines TRBV6-1 with TRBJ2-1; possible D gene TRBD2, 6 bases. The V end lost 4 bases, the J end lost 3 bases, and 16 bases lay between the germline ends. Germline V gene data show CDR1 as MNHNS and CDR2 as SASEGT. The CDR3 totals 16 residues. Here the CDR3 reads CASSGSGSGVYNEQFF. The DNA for the CDR3 is TGTGCCAGCAGTGGGAGCGGTAGCGGAGTCTACAATGAGCAGTTCTTC.

This clonotype was observed a handful of times. Relative to the germline gene, one junction end is altered; a read error may explain this. The chain employs TRBV29-1 and TRBJ2-6; possibly TRBD2 for D (5 bases). The germline V gene has CDR1 SQVTM and CDR2 ANQGSEA. The CDR3 sequence is 13 residues long. CDR3 residues: CSVEAVTDNVLTF. CDR3 DNA: TGCAGCGTGGAAGCGGTAACAGACAACGTCCTGACTTTC. The variable domain in full, with the rest retrieved from reference TRBV29-1 and TRBJ2-6, is SAVISQKPSRDICQRGTSLTIQCQVDSQVTMMFWYRQQPGQSLTLIATANQGSEATYESGFVIDKFPISRPNLTFSTLTVSNMSPEDSSIYLCSVEAVTDNVLTFGAGSRLTVL.

This clonotype was seen ten or more times. The genes are TRBV7-2 and TRBJ2-7, with D tentatively TRBD1 (5 bases). CDR3 size: 14 residues. Germline values: CDR1 SGHTA, CDR2 FQGNSA. The germline V and J ends were trimmed by 1 base and 5 bases, with 12 bases remaining between them. CDR3 in amino acids: CASSLEVRVNEQYF. As DNA, the CDR3 is TGTGCCAGCAGCTTAGAGGTCAGGGTGAACGAGCAGTACTTC. Variable domain in full (rest from reference TRBV7-2 and TRBJ2-7): GAGVSQSPSNKVTEKGKDVELRCDPISGHTALYWYRQSLGQGLEFLIYFQGNSAPDKSGLPSDRFSAERTGGSVSTLTIQRTQQEDSAVYLCASSLEVRVNEQYFGPGTRLTVT.

This clonotype was counted many times. The chain employs TRBV7-2 and TRBJ2-7, with 10 bases that match TRBD2. Per germline, CDR1 SGHTA and CDR2 FQGNSA. The CDR3 is made up of 15 amino acids. After removal of 0 bases from V and 5 bases from J, the junction contained 4 bases not matched to a gene. CDR3 DNA: TGTGCCAGCAGCTTAGCAGCGGGGGGGCTCAACGAGCAGTACTTC. Translation: CASSLAAGGLNEQYF.

This clonotype was found a few times. The chain is built from TRBV2 and TRBJ2-5; 7 nucleotides match TRBD1. The J call may not be correct, given that the DNA end is closer to TRBJ2-7. Germline assignment: CDR1 SNHLY and CDR2 FYNNEI. The CDR3 has 12 amino acids. Here the CDR3 reads CASQGQPYEQYF. The CDR3 coding sequence is TGTGCCAGCCAGGGACAGCCCTACGAGCAGTACTTC.

This clonotype was found a few times. The chain is built from TRBV4-3 and TRBJ2-7; D possibly corresponds to TRBD2 (6 bases). Germline V CDR1 and CDR2: LGHNA, YSLEER. The V and J ends lost 0 bases and 2 bases respectively, with 14 bases between them. The length of the CDR3 is 16 residues. The CDR3 coding sequence is TGCGCCAGCAGCCAAGAGAGGGGAGGCGGACCCTACGAGCAGTACTTC. It is translated as CASSQERGGGPYEQYF.

In its sample, this clonotype was seen once. Mismatch with germline at one junction end may stem from a read error. The V call is TRBV10-3, the J call TRBJ2-1; 9 positions match TRBD2. The CDR3 loop spans 13 amino acids. Per the germline V gene, CDR1 is ENHRY and CDR2 is SYGVKD. The CDR3 protein is CAIQREAHNDQFF. The CDR3, as DNA: TGTGCCATTCAGCGGGAGGCCCACAATGACCAGTTCTTC.

The chain combines TRBV14 with TRBJ2-1, with D possibly being TRBD1 or TRBD2 (5 bases each). The CDR3 covers 19 residues. Trimming shortened V by 4 bases and J by 1 base, and 23 bases separated the two germline ends. The germline CDR1 and CDR2 sequences are SGHDN and FVKESK. The CDR3 region is CASSPFYRSGRLSYNEQFF. In DNA, the CDR3 is TGTGCCAGCAGCCCCTTCTATCGTTCGGGACGGCTATCCTACAATGAGCAGTTCTTC.

This clonotype was counted only a few times. The rearrangement uses TRBV11-1 and TRBJ2-3, with D tentatively TRBD2 (5 bases). V was cut by 5 bases and J by 4 bases, with 16 bases left in between. Germline V gene sequence: CDR1 SGHAT, CDR2 FQDESV (reference sequence). The CDR3 runs to 15 residues. The CDR3 coding sequence is TGTGCCAGCAGCAGAATGAGGGAAAAGGCAGATACGCAGTATTTT. This encodes CASSRMREKADTQYF.

Concerning this clonotype: The junction departs from the called germline gene at one end, perhaps through a read error. The chain's CDR3 is CAIGRTGINSALHF. CDR3 nucleotide sequence: TGTGCCATCGGACGGACAGGGATTAATTCAGCCCTCCACTTT. The V gene is TRBV6-1, the J gene TRBJ1-6; TRBD1 aligns across 8 bases. CDR3 length equals 14 residues. The germline gives CDR1 MNHNS, CDR2 SASEGT.

This clonotype showed up just a few times. The chain couples TRBV11-2 to TRBJ2-1; D remains ambiguous. The V end was cut by 2 bases, the J end by 0 bases, with 17 bases between. The CDR3 runs 18 residues. Germline loops: CDR1 SGHAT, CDR2 FQNNGV. The CDR3 reads CASSLFVVGSSSYNEQFF. CDR3 coding DNA: TGTGCCAGCAGCTTATTCGTGGTCGGTTCTAGCTCCTACAATGAGCAGTTCTTC.

In this sample, this clonotype turned up a few times. This sequence joins TRBV28 and TRBJ2-5; 8 bases match TRBD2. Germline V lookup: CDR1 MDHEN, CDR2 SYDVKM. The CDR3 loop spans 15 amino acids. V lost 6 bases to trimming and J lost 5 bases; unmatched junction nucleotides: 11. Written as DNA, the CDR3 is TGTGCCAGCAGCTTACCGACGGGGGGGATGGAGACCCAGTACTTC. Protein product: CASSLPTGGMETQYF.

The DNA for the CDR3 is TGCAGTGCTAGAGATCGCGCTAGGCCCTACGAGCAGTACTTC. The encoded protein is CSARDRARPYEQYF. V usage is TRBV20-1 and J usage is TRBJ2-7, with no clear D. V was pared by 0 bases and J by 2 bases, with 11 bases between. The CDR3 is 14 residues long. Germline CDR1 is DFQATT and CDR2 is SNEGSKA (reference sequence).

The V and J genes are TRBV3-1 and TRBJ1-1, with TRBD1 identical over 7 bases. The germline CDR1 and CDR2 sequences are LGHDT and YNNKEL (reference sequence). The CDR3 extends over 14 amino acids. V lost 8 bases to trimming and J lost 1 base; unmatched junction nucleotides: 7. CDR3 sequence reads: CASGDRAQNTEAFF. In DNA, the CDR3 is TGTGCCAGCGGCGACAGGGCCCAGAACACTGAAGCTTTCTTT.

The rearrangement uses TRBV29-1 and TRBJ2-7; D gene unclear. CDR3 length: 14 amino acids. V lost 4 bases, J lost 3 bases, and 16 bases lay in between. Germline V CDR1 and CDR2: SQVTM, ANQGSEA. The CDR3 loop reads CSVGSRARDYEQYF. The CDR3 DNA sequence: TGCAGCGTTGGCTCCCGGGCCAGAGACTACGAGCAGTACTTC.

The CDR3: CASSFLGGASSYNSPLHF. The CDR3 nucleotides read TGTGCCAGCAGTTTTTTAGGGGGCGCGAGCTCCTATAATTCACCCCTCCACTTT. This chain connects TRBV12-3 or TRBV12-4 to TRBJ1-6, with 7 bases that match TRBD1. J lost 0 bases, V lost 3 bases, and 8 bases had no gene match. CDR3 size: 18 residues.

The chain employs TRBV6-5 and TRBJ2-2; TRBD2 might be the D (6 bases). Germline-derived CDR1 and CDR2 are MNHEY and SVGAGI. CDR3 size: 13 residues. V lost 8 bases and J 3 bases, leaving 10 bases between the germline ends. The CDR3 sequence is CASATSDTGELFF. DNA of the CDR3: TGTGCCAGCGCGACTAGTGACACCGGGGAGCTGTTTTTT.

J is TRBJ2-3 and V is TRBV4-1, with D maybe TRBD1 (6 bases). In germline, CDR1 is MGHRA, CDR2 YSYEKL. Trimming removed 3 bases from V and 6 bases from J, with 16 bases in between. CDR3 size: 15 residues. DNA of the CDR3: TGCGCCAGCAGCCACGAACAGGGAGCCCTGGATACGCAGTATTTT. Translating it yields CASSHEQGALDTQYF.

This clonotype has just a few counts. As DNA, the CDR3 is TGCAGCGCCTCTCGAATGGCGGGAGGCACCACGTCGGGGGAGCAGTACTTC. It is translated as CSASRMAGGTTSGEQYF. The chain joins TRBV29-1 to TRBJ2-7; 8 bases fit TRBD2. From germline, CDR1 is SQVTM and CDR2 ANQGSEA. The CDR3 is 17 residues long. The V gene end was trimmed by 7 bases and the J gene end by 7 bases; junction bases not matched to a gene: 24.

The J gene is TRBJ2-3, the V gene TRBV5-5; either TRBD1 or TRBD2 may fit D (5 bases each). V was cut by 2 bases and J by 3 bases, with 16 bases left in between. The CDR3 sequence is 16 residues long. CDR1 and CDR2 from the germline V gene are SGHKS and YYEKEE (reference sequence). CDR3 in DNA: TGTGCCAGCAGCTTTTTCGGTGGGGGTTGGACAGATACGCAGTATTTT. Its translation is CASSFFGGGWTDTQYF.

Written as DNA, the CDR3 is TGTGCCAGCTCGGTGATGACAGGGAAGAAAGAGACCCAGTACTTC. Translation gives CASSVMTGKKETQYF. The chain employs TRBV19 and TRBJ2-5, with 7 bases fitting TRBD1. CDR3 length: 15 amino acids. Germline V gene sequence: CDR1 LNHDA, CDR2 SQIVND (reference sequence). V was pared by 9 bases and J by 3 bases, with 13 bases of the junction left unmatched.

The CDR3 sequence: CASSTDRVGETQYF. As DNA, the CDR3 is TGTGCCAGCAGCACGGACAGGGTGGGCGAGACCCAGTACTTC. The J gene is TRBJ2-5, the V gene TRBV7-2, with TRBD1 matching 8 bases. Germline values: CDR1 SGHTA, CDR2 FQGNSA. The CDR3 consists of 14 residues. V was pared by 5 bases and J by 5 bases, with 7 bases of the junction left unmatched. The full variable domain, with the rest looked up from reference TRBV7-2 and TRBJ2-5, is GAGVSQSPSNKVTEKGKDVELRCDPISGHTALYWYRQSLGQGLEFLIYFQGNSAPDKSGLPSDRFSAERTGGSVSTLTIQRTQQEDSAVYLCASSTDRVGETQYFGPGTRLLVL.

Points on this clonotype: At one of its ends the junction is not consistent with the germline gene, which may arise from a read error. The chain couples TRBV29-1 to TRBJ2-7; D is perhaps TRBD2 (6 bases). CDR3 size: 11 residues. Germline CDR1 reads SQVTM; CDR2 reads ANQGSEA. The CDR3 protein is CSVGDSYKQYF. The DNA of the CDR3 is TGCAGCGTTGGGGACTCCTACAAGCAGTACTTC.

The CDR3 loop is CATGLAALGGDEQFF. The DNA for the CDR3 is TGTGCCACGGGACTAGCGGCCCTTGGGGGGGATGAGCAGTTCTTC. The rearrangement links TRBV10-3 to TRBJ2-1, with 11 bases that match TRBD2. CDR1 is ENHRY, CDR2 SYGVKD, per germline. J lost 8 bases, V lost 10 bases, and 13 bases had no gene match. The CDR3 is made up of 15 amino acids.

The V call is TRBV20-1, the J call TRBJ2-7; D remains ambiguous. This CDR3 has 14 residues. V lost 6 bases and J 2 bases, leaving 17 bases between the germline ends. Germline V gene lookup returns CDR1 DFQATT and CDR2 SNEGSKA (reference sequence). In DNA form, the CDR3 reads TGCAGTGCACATATTCCGGACGGTACCTACGAGCAGTACTTC. It encodes CSAHIPDGTYEQYF.